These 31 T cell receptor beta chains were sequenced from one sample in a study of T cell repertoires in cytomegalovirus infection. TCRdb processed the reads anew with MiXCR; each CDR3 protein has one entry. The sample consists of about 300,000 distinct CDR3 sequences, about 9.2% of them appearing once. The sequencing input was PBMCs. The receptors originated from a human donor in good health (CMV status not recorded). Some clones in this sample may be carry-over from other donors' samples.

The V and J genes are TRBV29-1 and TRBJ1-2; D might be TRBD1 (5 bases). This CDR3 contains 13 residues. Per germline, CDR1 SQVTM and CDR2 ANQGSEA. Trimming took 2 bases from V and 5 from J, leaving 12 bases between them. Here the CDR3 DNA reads TGCAGCGTTGAATATTCGGGGGTTTATGGCTACACCTTC. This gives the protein CSVEYSGVYGYTF. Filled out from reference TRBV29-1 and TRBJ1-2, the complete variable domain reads SAVISQKPSRDICQRGTSLTIQCQVDSQVTMMFWYRQQPGQSLTLIATANQGSEATYESGFVIDKFPISRPNLTFSTLTVSNMSPEDSSIYLCSVEYSGVYGYTFGSGTRLTVV.

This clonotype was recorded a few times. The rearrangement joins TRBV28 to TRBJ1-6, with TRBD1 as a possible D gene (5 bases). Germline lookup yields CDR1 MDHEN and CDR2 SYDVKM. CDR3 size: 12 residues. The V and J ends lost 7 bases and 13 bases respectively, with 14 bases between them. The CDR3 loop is CASNTGSLPLHF. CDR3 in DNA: TGTGCCAGCAATACAGGCTCGTTGCCCCTCCACTTT.

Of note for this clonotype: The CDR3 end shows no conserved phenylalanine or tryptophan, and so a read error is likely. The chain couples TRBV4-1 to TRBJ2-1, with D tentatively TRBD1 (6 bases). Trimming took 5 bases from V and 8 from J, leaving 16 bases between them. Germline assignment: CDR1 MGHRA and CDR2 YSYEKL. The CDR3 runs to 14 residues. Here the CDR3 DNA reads TGCGCCAGCAGCGGACCCGGGACAATCGATGAGCAGTTCTGC. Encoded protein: CASSGPGTIDEQFC.

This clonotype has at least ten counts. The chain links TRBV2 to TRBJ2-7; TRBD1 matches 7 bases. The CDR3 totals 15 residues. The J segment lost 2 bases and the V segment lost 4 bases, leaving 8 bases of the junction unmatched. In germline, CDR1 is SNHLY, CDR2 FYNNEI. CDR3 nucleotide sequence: TGTGCCAGCAGTGCCGGGACAGCAGGAACCTACGAGCAGTACGTC. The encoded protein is CASSAGTAGTYEQYV.

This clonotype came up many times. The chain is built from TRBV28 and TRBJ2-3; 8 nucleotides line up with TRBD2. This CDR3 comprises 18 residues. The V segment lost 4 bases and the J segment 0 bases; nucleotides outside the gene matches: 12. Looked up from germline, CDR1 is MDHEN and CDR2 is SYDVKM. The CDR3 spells CASSSLPWRGDSTDTQYF. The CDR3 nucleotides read TGTGCCAGCAGTTCCCTTCCCTGGCGGGGGGATAGCACAGATACGCAGTATTTT.

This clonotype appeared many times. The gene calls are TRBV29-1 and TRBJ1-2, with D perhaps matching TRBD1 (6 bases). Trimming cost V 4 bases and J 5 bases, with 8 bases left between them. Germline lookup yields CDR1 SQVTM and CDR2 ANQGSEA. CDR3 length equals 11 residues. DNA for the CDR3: TGCAGCGTTGGAGGACAGTATGGCTACACCTTC. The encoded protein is CSVGGQYGYTF.

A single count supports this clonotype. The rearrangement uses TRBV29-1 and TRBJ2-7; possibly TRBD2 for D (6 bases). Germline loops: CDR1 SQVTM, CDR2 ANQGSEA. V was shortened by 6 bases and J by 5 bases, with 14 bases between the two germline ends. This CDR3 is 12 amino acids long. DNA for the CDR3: TGCAGCGTCCGGAGGGAGAAGGACGAGCAGTACTTC. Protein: CSVRREKDEQYF.

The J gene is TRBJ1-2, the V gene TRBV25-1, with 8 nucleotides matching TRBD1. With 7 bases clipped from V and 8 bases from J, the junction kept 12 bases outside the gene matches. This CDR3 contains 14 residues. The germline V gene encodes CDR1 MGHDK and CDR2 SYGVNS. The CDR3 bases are TGTGCCAGCAACCAACAGGGGGACCTCGGGGGCTACACCTTC. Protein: CASNQQGDLGGYTF.

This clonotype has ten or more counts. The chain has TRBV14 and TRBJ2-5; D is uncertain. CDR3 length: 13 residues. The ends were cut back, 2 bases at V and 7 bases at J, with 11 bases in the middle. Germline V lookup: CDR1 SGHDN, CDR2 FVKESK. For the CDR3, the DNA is TGTGCCAGCAGCCAACCCGGACCGGGGACCCAGTACTTC. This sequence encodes CASSQPGPGTQYF.

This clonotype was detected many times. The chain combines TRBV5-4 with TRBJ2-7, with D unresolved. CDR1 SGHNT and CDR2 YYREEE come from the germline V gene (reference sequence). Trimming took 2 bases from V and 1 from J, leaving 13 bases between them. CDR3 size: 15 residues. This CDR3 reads CASSFATLSSYEQYF. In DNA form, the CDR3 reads TGTGCCAGCAGCTTCGCTACCCTCAGTTCCTACGAGCAGTACTTC.

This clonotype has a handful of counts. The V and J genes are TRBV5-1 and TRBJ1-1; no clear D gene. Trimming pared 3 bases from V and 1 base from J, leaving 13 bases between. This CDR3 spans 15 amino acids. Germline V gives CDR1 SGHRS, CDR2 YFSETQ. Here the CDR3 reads CASSWFGDTNTEAFF. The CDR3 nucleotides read TGCGCCAGCAGCTGGTTCGGGGATACGAACACTGAAGCTTTCTTT. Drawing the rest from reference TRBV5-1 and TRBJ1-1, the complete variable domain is KAGVTQTPRYLIKTRGQQVTLSCSPISGHRSVSWYQQTPGQGLQFLFEYFSETQRNKGNFPGRFSGRQFSNSRSEMNVSTLELGDSALYLCASSWFGDTNTEAFFGQGTRLTVV.

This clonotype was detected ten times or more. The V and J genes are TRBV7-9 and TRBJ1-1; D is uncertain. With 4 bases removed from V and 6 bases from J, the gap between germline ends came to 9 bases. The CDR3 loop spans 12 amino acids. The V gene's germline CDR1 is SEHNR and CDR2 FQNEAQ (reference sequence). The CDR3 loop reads CASSSRIPEAFF. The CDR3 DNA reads TGTGCCAGCAGCTCCAGGATCCCTGAAGCTTTCTTT.

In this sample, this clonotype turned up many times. CDR3 protein: CASRGLAGNTGELFF. CDR3 sequence (DNA): TGTGCCAGCAGGGGACTAGCGGGGAACACCGGGGAGCTGTTTTTT. The V and J genes are TRBV7-2 and TRBJ2-2; TRBD2 matches 12 bases. The junction had 0 bases not matched to a gene; V was cut back by 6 bases and J by 1 base. CDR1 and CDR2 (germline): SGHTA, FQGNSA. The CDR3 loop spans 15 amino acids.

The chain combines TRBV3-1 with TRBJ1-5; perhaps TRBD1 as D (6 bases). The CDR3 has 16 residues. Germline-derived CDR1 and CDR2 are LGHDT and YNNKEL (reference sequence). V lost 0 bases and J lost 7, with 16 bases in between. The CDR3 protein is CASSQEGGRGVQPQHF. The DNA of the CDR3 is TGTGCCAGCAGCCAAGAAGGGGGACGAGGGGTACAGCCCCAGCATTTT.

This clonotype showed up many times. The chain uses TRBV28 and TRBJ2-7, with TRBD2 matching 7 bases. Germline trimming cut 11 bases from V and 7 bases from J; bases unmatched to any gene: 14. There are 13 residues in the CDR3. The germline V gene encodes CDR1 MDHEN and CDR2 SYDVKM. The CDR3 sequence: CAALSGQGGEQYV. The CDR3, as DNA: TGTGCCGCGTTATCGGGGCAGGGAGGGGAGCAGTACGTC.

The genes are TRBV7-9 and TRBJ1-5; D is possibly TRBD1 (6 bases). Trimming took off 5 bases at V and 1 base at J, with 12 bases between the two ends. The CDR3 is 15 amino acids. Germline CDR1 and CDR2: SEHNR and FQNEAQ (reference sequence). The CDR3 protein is CASSQQGSSNQPQHF. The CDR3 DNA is TGTGCCAGCAGCCAACAGGGTTCCAGCAATCAGCCCCAGCATTTT.

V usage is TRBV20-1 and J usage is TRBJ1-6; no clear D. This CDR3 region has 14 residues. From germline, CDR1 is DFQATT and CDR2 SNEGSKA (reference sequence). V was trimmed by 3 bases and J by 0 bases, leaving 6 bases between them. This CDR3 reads CSASSSSYNSPLHF. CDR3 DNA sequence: TGCAGTGCTAGTTCCAGCTCCTATAATTCACCCCTCCACTTT.

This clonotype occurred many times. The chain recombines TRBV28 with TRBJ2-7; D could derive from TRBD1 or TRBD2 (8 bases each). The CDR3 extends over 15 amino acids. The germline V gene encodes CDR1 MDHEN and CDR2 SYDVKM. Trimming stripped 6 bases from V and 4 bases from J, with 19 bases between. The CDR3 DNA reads TGTGCCAGCAGCTCGGGGGGGACAGGTCGATACGAGCAGTACGTC. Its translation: CASSSGGTGRYEQYV.

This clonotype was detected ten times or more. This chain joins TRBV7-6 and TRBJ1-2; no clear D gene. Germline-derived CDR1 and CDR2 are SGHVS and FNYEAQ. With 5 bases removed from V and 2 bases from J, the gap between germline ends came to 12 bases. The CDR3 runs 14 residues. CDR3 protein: CASSPQDGNYGYTF. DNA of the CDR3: TGTGCCAGCAGCCCCCAGGACGGAAACTATGGCTACACCTTC.

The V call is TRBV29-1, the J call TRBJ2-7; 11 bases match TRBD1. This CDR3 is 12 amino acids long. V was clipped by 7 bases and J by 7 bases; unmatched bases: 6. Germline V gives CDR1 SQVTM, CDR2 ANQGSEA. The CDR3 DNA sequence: TGCAGCGGGGGGACAGGGGGGGGAGAGCAGTACTTC. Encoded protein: CSGGTGGGEQYF.

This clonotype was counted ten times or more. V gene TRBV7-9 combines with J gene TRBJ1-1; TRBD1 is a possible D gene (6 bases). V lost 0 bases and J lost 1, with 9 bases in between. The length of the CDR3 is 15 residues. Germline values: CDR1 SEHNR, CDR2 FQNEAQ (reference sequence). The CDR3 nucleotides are TGTGCCAGCAGCTTAGCGCAGGGGAGGAACACTGAAGCTTTCTTT. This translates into CASSLAQGRNTEAFF. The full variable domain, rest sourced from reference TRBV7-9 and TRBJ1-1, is DTGVSQNPRHKITKRGQNVTFRCDPISEHNRLYWYRQTLGQGPEFLTYFQNEAQLEKSRLLSDRFSAERPKGSFSTLEIQRTEQGDSAMYLCASSLAQGRNTEAFFGQGTRLTVV.

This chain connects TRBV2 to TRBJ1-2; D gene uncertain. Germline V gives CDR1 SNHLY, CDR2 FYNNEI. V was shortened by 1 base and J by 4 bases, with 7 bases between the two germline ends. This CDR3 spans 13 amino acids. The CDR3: CASSEEQFYGYTF. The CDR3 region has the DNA TGTGCCAGCAGTGAAGAACAGTTCTATGGCTACACCTTC.

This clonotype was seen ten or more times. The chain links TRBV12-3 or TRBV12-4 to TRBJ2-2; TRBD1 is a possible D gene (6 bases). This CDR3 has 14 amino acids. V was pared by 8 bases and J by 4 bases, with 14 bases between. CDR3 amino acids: CASGKGQVTGELFF. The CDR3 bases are TGTGCCAGCGGGAAGGGACAAGTCACCGGGGAGCTGTTTTTT.

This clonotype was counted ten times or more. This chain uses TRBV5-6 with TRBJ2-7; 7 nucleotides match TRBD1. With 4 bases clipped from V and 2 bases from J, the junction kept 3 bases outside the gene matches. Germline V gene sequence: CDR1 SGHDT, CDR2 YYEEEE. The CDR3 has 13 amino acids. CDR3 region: CASSRDRAYEQYV. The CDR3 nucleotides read TGTGCCAGCAGCCGGGACAGAGCCTACGAGCAGTACGTC.

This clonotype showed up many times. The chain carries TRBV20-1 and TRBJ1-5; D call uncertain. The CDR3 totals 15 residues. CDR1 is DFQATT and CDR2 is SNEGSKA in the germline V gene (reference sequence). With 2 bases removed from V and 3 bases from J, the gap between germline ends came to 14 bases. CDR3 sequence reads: CSARPVGVDNQPQHF. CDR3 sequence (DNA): TGCAGTGCTAGACCTGTCGGAGTAGACAATCAGCCCCAGCATTTT.

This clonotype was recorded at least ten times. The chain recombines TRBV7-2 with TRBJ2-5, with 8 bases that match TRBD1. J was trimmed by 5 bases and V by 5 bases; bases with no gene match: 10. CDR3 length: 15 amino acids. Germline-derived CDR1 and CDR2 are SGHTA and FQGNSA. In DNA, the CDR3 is TGTGCCAGCAGCCGAGGACAGGGCGTTAGGGAGACCCAGTACTTC. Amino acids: CASSRGQGVRETQYF.

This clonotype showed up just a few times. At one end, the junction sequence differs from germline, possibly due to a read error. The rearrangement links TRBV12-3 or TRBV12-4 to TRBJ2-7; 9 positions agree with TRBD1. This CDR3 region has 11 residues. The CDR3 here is CASSFDRGKNF. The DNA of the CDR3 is TGTGCCAGCAGTTTTGACAGGGGGAAGAACTTC.

The CDR3 loop is CASSVDGRGGDRGTDTQYF. In nucleotides, the CDR3 is TGTGCCAGCAGCGTAGACGGGCGGGGGGGTGATCGTGGTACAGATACGCAGTATTTT. This chain links TRBV9 with TRBJ2-3; 9 nucleotides agree with TRBD2. The germline CDR1 and CDR2 sequences are SGDLS and YYNGEE. The ends lost 0 bases at V and 3 bases at J; junction bases unmatched: 14. The CDR3 has 19 residues.

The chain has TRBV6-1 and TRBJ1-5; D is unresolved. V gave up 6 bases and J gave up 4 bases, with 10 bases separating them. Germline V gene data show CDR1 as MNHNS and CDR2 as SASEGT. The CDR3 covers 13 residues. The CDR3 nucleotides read TGTGCCAGCAGAGTTCGACGAAATCAGCCCCAGCATTTT. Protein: CASRVRRNQPQHF.

The CDR3 DNA reads as TGTGCCAGCAGCCGAGGACAGAGGGAAAACATTCAGTACTTC. Its translation: CASSRGQRENIQYF. The rearrangement joins TRBV28 to TRBJ2-4, with D possibly being TRBD1 (6 bases). The ends were cut back, 6 bases at V and 5 bases at J, with 14 bases in the middle. Germline-derived CDR1 and CDR2 are MDHEN and SYDVKM. The CDR3 has 14 amino acids.

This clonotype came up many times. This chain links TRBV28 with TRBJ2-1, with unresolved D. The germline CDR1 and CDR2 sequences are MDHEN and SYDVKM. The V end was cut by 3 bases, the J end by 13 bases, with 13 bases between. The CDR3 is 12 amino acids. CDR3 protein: CASSLTRTIQFF. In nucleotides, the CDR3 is TGTGCCAGCAGTTTGACCAGGACCATTCAGTTCTTC.